These 28 T cell receptor beta chains share one sample of origin, sequenced in a study of beta chain features in type 1 diabetes. Their specific antigens are unknown. General study findings and limits: Significant though moderate, a shortening of TCRB CDR3s appeared in all four CD4+ subsets of Type 1 diabetes patients.

Expressed TCRB transcripts were sequenced, since all the RNA that had been isolated was reverse transcribed. Sequencing used immunoSEQ multiplex PCR; TCRdb keeps in-frame clones, though not all of them. The sample holds 680,000 or so clones, around 15% seen once. The sample consisted of naive CD4+ T cells from blood. Receptors originate from a man between 18 and 35 years old with type 1 diabetes.

V usage is TRBV19 and J usage is TRBJ2-7; 10 positions match TRBD1. The ends lost 5 bases at V and 3 bases at J; junction bases unmatched: 4. CDR1 is LNHDA, CDR2 SQIVND, per germline (reference sequence). The CDR3 extends over 14 amino acids. The CDR3 DNA follows: TGTGCCAGTAGTCGGACAGGGGGAATCTACGAGCAGTACTTC. Translated, it gives CASSRTGGIYEQYF.

Only a few counts were recorded for this clone. The CDR3 coding sequence is TGCGCCAGCAGCTTGACCCGGACTAGCGGGGTACCCTACGAGCAGTACTTC. Encoded protein: CASSLTRTSGVPYEQYF. V usage is TRBV5-1 and J usage is TRBJ2-7, with 12 bases identical to TRBD2. The CDR3 is made up of 17 amino acids. From germline, CDR1 is SGHRS and CDR2 YFSETQ. With V trimmed by 1 base and J by 2 bases, 7 bases remained unmatched.

The chain has TRBV6-5 and TRBJ1-1; maybe TRBD1 (6 bases). The germline gives CDR1 MNHEY, CDR2 SVGAGI. The CDR3 spans 14 residues. V was pared by 6 bases and J by 4 bases, with 15 bases between. CDR3 protein: CASREQGEGTEAFF. CDR3 coding DNA: TGTGCCAGCAGGGAACAGGGTGAAGGCACTGAAGCTTTCTTT.

In the case of this clone: The same CDR3 is also encoded by other DNA sequences in this sample. The chain uses TRBV7-2 and TRBJ2-3; D possibly corresponds to TRBD2 (7 bases). V was shortened by 5 bases and J by 5 bases, with 11 bases between the two germline ends. The CDR3 extends over 13 amino acids. Looked up from germline, CDR1 is SGHTA and CDR2 is FQGNSA. The CDR3 bases are TGTGCCAGCAGCGGGGGGGCCGGAGATACGCAGTATTTT. The encoded protein is CASSGGAGDTQYF.

This clone was seen a handful of times. The chain couples TRBV7-9 to TRBJ1-1; D gene unclear. CDR3 length: 15 residues. Germline V gene data show CDR1 as SEHNR and CDR2 as FQNEAQ (reference sequence). With 0 bases removed from V and 6 bases from J, the gap between germline ends came to 14 bases. The CDR3 region is CASSLALREGPEAFF. CDR3 DNA: TGTGCCAGCAGCTTAGCGCTGAGGGAGGGTCCTGAAGCTTTCTTT.

This chain uses TRBV10-3 with TRBJ1-3; D unresolved. The CDR3 consists of 17 residues. V was pared by 0 bases and J by 0 bases, with 12 bases between. The germline V gene encodes CDR1 ENHRY and CDR2 SYGVKD. CDR3 sequence reads: CAISESAGLHSGNTIYF. In nucleotides, the CDR3 is TGTGCCATCAGTGAGTCGGCAGGCCTCCACTCTGGAAACACCATATATTTT.

V gene TRBV29-1 combines with J gene TRBJ2-5; no reliable D call. Trimming shortened V by 5 bases and J by 3 bases, and 10 bases separated the two germline ends. This CDR3 has 12 amino acids. Germline values: CDR1 SQVTM, CDR2 ANQGSEA. The CDR3 loop reads CSVYSAEETQYF. As DNA, the CDR3 is TGCAGCGTTTATTCAGCCGAAGAGACCCAGTACTTC. The full variable domain, in which reference TRBV29-1 and TRBJ2-5 provide the parts outside the CDR3, is SAVISQKPSRDICQRGTSLTIQCQVDSQVTMMFWYRQQPGQSLTLIATANQGSEATYESGFVIDKFPISRPNLTFSTLTVSNMSPEDSSIYLCSVYSAEETQYFGPGTRLLVL.

The chain is built from TRBV19 and TRBJ2-2; the match to TRBD2 covers 8 bases. Germline loops: CDR1 LNHDA, CDR2 SQIVND (reference sequence). V lost 6 bases and J lost 2; bases outside the gene matches: 8. This CDR3 has 16 residues. This CDR3 reads CASRTTSGSNTGELFF. DNA of the CDR3: TGTGCCAGTAGAACTACTAGCGGATCAAACACCGGGGAGCTGTTTTTT.

The table lists this clone with a few counts. The V gene is TRBV4-1, the J gene TRBJ2-5; possibly TRBD2 for D (5 bases). The CDR3 contains 13 residues. V was shortened by 4 bases and J by 4 bases, with 10 bases between the two germline ends. Germline CDR1 reads MGHRA; CDR2 reads YSYEKL. This CDR3 reads CASSRTRGETQYF. CDR3 sequence (DNA): TGCGCCAGCAGCCGTACTAGAGGAGAGACCCAGTACTTC.

This clone was seen more than once but under ten times. The V call is TRBV2, the J call TRBJ1-5; no reliable D call. CDR3 size: 16 residues. Trimming stripped 8 bases from V and 2 bases from J, with 19 bases between. Germline V CDR1 and CDR2: SNHLY, FYNNEI. CDR3 nucleotide sequence: TGTGCCAGCTTCTCGGATAGAAGTAGAGGCAATCAGCCCCAGCATTTT. This sequence encodes CASFSDRSRGNQPQHF.

This clone was recorded a few times. The V gene is TRBV6-5, the J gene TRBJ1-2; no definite D call. The V end lost 8 bases, the J end lost 0 bases, and 10 bases lay between the germline ends. CDR1 is MNHEY and CDR2 is SVGAGI in the germline V gene. The CDR3 is 13 amino acids. CDR3 DNA sequence: TGTGCCAGCTTAGGTGGAACTAACTATGGCTACACCTTC. The encoded protein is CASLGGTNYGYTF.

The chain has TRBV9 and TRBJ2-1; the D is unclear. Germline assignment: CDR1 SGDLS and CDR2 YYNGEE. The V gene lost 0 bases and the J gene lost 4 bases, with 14 bases spanning the gap. The CDR3 covers 16 residues. CDR3 region: CASSVDRQEPYNEQFF. CDR3 DNA: TGTGCCAGCAGCGTAGATAGGCAGGAGCCTTACAATGAGCAGTTCTTC.

This clone showed up just a few times. This rearrangement joins TRBV19 to TRBJ1-1; D might be TRBD1 (5 bases). Trimming shortened V by 3 bases and J by 5 bases, and 19 bases separated the two germline ends. Germline values: CDR1 LNHDA, CDR2 SQIVND (reference sequence). This CDR3 contains 16 residues. CDR3 nucleotide sequence: TGTGCCAGTAGTATCGGGGCAGGGCCCCCGAAGACTGAAGCTTTCTTT. It specifies CASSIGAGPPKTEAFF.

This clone was seen a handful of times. The chain recombines TRBV7-9 with TRBJ1-1; no definite D call. Trimming pared 5 bases from V and 3 bases from J, leaving 16 bases between. The germline V gene encodes CDR1 SEHNR and CDR2 FQNEAQ (reference sequence). The CDR3 has 15 residues. CDR3 sequence: CASSPSKSKHTEAFF. The CDR3 DNA sequence: TGTGCCAGCAGCCCCTCGAAGTCTAAGCACACTGAAGCTTTCTTT.

The rearrangement joins TRBV4-2 to TRBJ2-7; D gene ambiguous. The CDR3 loop spans 14 amino acids. V lost 1 base and J lost 3, with 10 bases in between. Germline V lookup: CDR1 LGHNA, CDR2 YNFKEQ. CDR3: CASSQATWNYEQYF. The CDR3 nucleotides are TGTGCCAGCAGCCAAGCGACTTGGAACTACGAGCAGTACTTC.

DNA of the CDR3: TGTGCCAGCAGCTTATTTGGTAGTTCTGGGGCCAACGTCCTGACTTTC. Translated: CASSLFGSSGANVLTF. This sequence joins TRBV7-8 and TRBJ2-6; D unresolved. Trimming shortened V by 2 bases and J by 1 base, and 9 bases separated the two germline ends. Per the germline V gene, CDR1 is SGHVS and CDR2 is FQNEAQ. The length of the CDR3 is 16 residues. The full variable domain, completed using reference TRBV7-8 and TRBJ2-6, is GAGVSQSPRYKVAKRGQDVALRCDPISGHVSLFWYQQALGQGPEFLTYFQNEAQLDKSGLPSDRFFAERPEGSVSTLKIQRTQQEDSAVYLCASSLFGSSGANVLTFGAGSRLTVL.

This clone has a handful of counts. V usage is TRBV5-1 and J usage is TRBJ2-5, with TRBD1 matching over 10 bases. Germline assignment: CDR1 SGHRS and CDR2 YFSETQ. With 7 bases clipped from V and 5 bases from J, the junction kept 8 bases outside the gene matches. The CDR3 is 14 amino acids. The CDR3 sequence is CASVPGQGLETQYF. The CDR3 coding sequence is TGCGCCAGCGTACCGGGACAGGGGCTCGAGACCCAGTACTTC.

This clone has a handful of counts. V gene TRBV6-6 combines with J gene TRBJ2-3; 7 bases are a match to TRBD1. V shed 2 bases, J shed 2 bases, and the junction held 4 bases outside the gene matches. Germline V lookup: CDR1 MNHNY, CDR2 SVGAGI (reference sequence). This CDR3 is built from 15 residues. Here the CDR3 DNA reads TGTGCCAGCAGTTACGGGACAGTCTTCACAGATACGCAGTATTTT. As protein: CASSYGTVFTDTQYF.

This clone has a handful of counts. V gene TRBV6-5 combines with J gene TRBJ1-5; D remains unclear. The V and J ends lost 2 bases and 7 bases respectively, with 15 bases between them. This CDR3 region has 15 residues. Germline V gives CDR1 MNHEY, CDR2 SVGAGI. The chain's CDR3 is CASSYNVGLDQPQHF. The CDR3 DNA is TGTGCCAGCAGTTACAACGTAGGGTTGGACCAGCCCCAGCATTTT.

The rearrangement links TRBV5-1 to TRBJ1-4, with D tentatively TRBD1 (5 bases). From germline, CDR1 is SGHRS and CDR2 YFSETQ. Trimming removed 4 bases from V and 4 bases from J, with 17 bases in between. The CDR3 consists of 16 residues. CDR3 amino acids: CASSPGIDSGNEKLFF. DNA of the CDR3: TGCGCCAGCAGCCCGGGGATAGACAGCGGTAATGAAAAACTGTTTTTT.

This clone has just a few counts. V and J are TRBV5-1 and TRBJ2-1, with D possibly matching TRBD1 (5 bases). V dropped 4 bases and J dropped 4 bases, with 12 bases sitting between them. Germline V CDR1 and CDR2: SGHRS, YFSETQ. The CDR3 is 14 residues long. The CDR3 loop is CASSQDTGYNEQFF. As DNA, the CDR3 is TGCGCCAGCAGCCAGGATACAGGTTACAATGAGCAGTTCTTC.

The rearrangement links TRBV19 to TRBJ1-2; 7 bases are a match to TRBD1. The CDR3 runs to 14 residues. Germline CDR1 reads LNHDA; CDR2 reads SQIVND (reference sequence). The V gene end was trimmed by 4 bases and the J gene end by 7 bases; junction bases not matched to a gene: 9. In DNA, the CDR3 is TGTGCCAGTAGTACAAGGACAGGATTGGGTGGCTACACCTTC. Amino acid sequence: CASSTRTGLGGYTF.

The chain joins TRBV5-1 to TRBJ1-2; 9 positions match TRBD1. CDR3 length: 13 residues. With 4 bases clipped from V and 6 bases from J, the junction kept 4 bases outside the gene matches. Germline CDR1 reads SGHRS; CDR2 reads YFSETQ. Written as DNA, the CDR3 is TGCGCCAGCAGCCAGGGACAGGGTCATGGCTACACCTTC. This encodes CASSQGQGHGYTF.

The CDR3 loop is CASSKTGGGKPQHF. The CDR3, as DNA: TGTGCCAGCAGCAAGACAGGGGGCGGTAAGCCCCAGCATTTT. This chain links TRBV7-2 with TRBJ1-5; 10 bases are shared with TRBD1. The CDR3 spans 14 residues. Trimming took 5 bases from V and 8 from J; bases not matched to a gene: 6. In germline, CDR1 is SGHTA, CDR2 FQGNSA.

The rearrangement uses TRBV4-2 and TRBJ2-4, with a possible D match to TRBD1 (6 bases). V was pared by 0 bases and J by 0 bases, with 21 bases between. Germline values: CDR1 LGHNA, CDR2 YNFKEQ. This CDR3 region has 20 residues. The CDR3 region is CASSQDLGPRGHLAKNIQYF. CDR3 in DNA: TGTGCCAGCAGCCAAGATCTCGGGCCAAGGGGACATTTAGCCAAAAACATTCAGTACTTC.

Only a few counts were recorded for this clone. The V and J genes are TRBV13 and TRBJ2-1, with D possibly being TRBD1 (6 bases). Trimming removed 5 bases at V and 15 bases at J, with 17 bases between. The V gene's germline CDR1 is PRHDT and CDR2 FYEKMQ (reference sequence). The CDR3 is made up of 12 amino acids. This CDR3 is CASSPGQSRGFF. The CDR3 DNA sequence: TGTGCCAGCAGCCCCGGACAGTCCCGCGGGTTCTTC.

This chain links TRBV6-1 with TRBJ2-5; D unresolved. This CDR3 region has 13 residues. Germline V lookup: CDR1 MNHNS, CDR2 SASEGT. Trimming pared 2 bases from V and 7 bases from J, leaving 11 bases between. The CDR3 spells CASSELRAGTQYF. The CDR3 coding sequence is TGTGCCAGCAGTGAACTACGGGCAGGGACCCAGTACTTC.

In this sample, this clone turned up a few times. This rearrangement joins TRBV2 to TRBJ2-1; 8 bases agree with TRBD2. This CDR3 has 15 residues. CDR1 is SNHLY and CDR2 is FYNNEI in the germline V gene. V was clipped by 4 bases and J by 6 bases; unmatched bases: 8. Here the CDR3 DNA reads TGTGCCAGCAGTGTGGGACTAGTCGTCTCCAATGAGCAGTTCTTC. Translating gives CASSVGLVVSNEQFF.